This T cell receptor beta chain was observed in a study of blood T cell repertoires in COVID-19. About the research overall: COVID-19 samples from acute and convalescent phases originated in the United States, Italy and Spain. T cells, B-cell-depleted T cells, or PBMCs provided the cDNA or gDNA that served as material.

On this clone: The junction differs from germline at one of its ends, possibly a read error.

Original methodology: Estimates of nucleated cell counts were drawn from the amplification of reference gene primers. Repertoires were generated with immunoSEQ multiplex PCR, while TCRdb's copy carries only in-frame clones and drops some. V, J and clone size derive from that table, while D and trimming were established from the DNA sequence. This table holds approximately 480,000 clones, roughly nine tenths found once. The CDR3 runs to 12 residues. Input material: peripheral blood. J is TRBJ2-7 and V is TRBV12-3 or TRBV12-4; no reliable D call. The clonotype originates from a man in his late teens or twenties with COVID-19, enrolled during active disease. CDR3 nucleotide sequence: TGTGCCAGCAGTTTAGCGCTGAGCCAAAGTCGCTTC. This codes for CASSLALSQSRF.